The next 26 T cell receptor beta chains were all read from a single sample in a study of blood T cell repertoires in COVID-19. Clones were read by immunoSEQ multiplex PCR, and TCRdb kept only the in-frame ones, dropping some. The sample carries roughly 59,000 clones, 70% to 80% recorded once. Material for sequencing was peripheral blood. The receptors were gathered from an elderly man with acute or convalescent COVID-19.

The chain employs TRBV5-1 and TRBJ2-1; TRBD1 is a possible D gene (5 bases). Trimming took 4 bases from V and 1 from J, leaving 12 bases between them. The germline V gene encodes CDR1 SGHRS and CDR2 YFSETQ. This CDR3 has 15 residues. CDR3 nucleotides: TGCGCCAGCAGCATGCAGGGAATTTCCTACAATGAGCAGTTCTTC. It encodes CASSMQGISYNEQFF.

The chain links TRBV23-1 to TRBJ2-7, with a weak D call TRBD1 (5 bases). TRBV23-1 is sorted into the ORF group, with uncertain function. With 11 bases removed from V and 1 base from J, the gap between germline ends came to 15 bases. This CDR3 region has 13 residues. The chain's CDR3 is CARRQFRSYEQYF. In DNA, the CDR3 is TGCGCCCGGAGACAGTTTAGATCCTACGAGCAGTACTTC.

Here the CDR3 DNA reads TGTGCCAGCAGCCCCTATAGCGGGAGCGATGAGACCCAGTACTTC. It translates to CASSPYSGSDETQYF. The V call is TRBV3-1 (or the pseudogene TRBV3-2), the J call TRBJ2-5; 9 bases agree with TRBD2. This CDR3 region has 15 residues. The junction had 8 bases not matched to a gene; V was cut back by 4 bases and J by 5 bases. The V gene's germline CDR1 is LGHDT and CDR2 YNNKEL (reference sequence).

V and J are TRBV27 and TRBJ1-1; D may be TRBD1 (6 bases). V lost 6 bases, J lost 6 bases, and 23 bases lay in between. This CDR3 is 16 amino acids long. Germline CDR1 and CDR2: MNHEY and SMNVEV (reference sequence). CDR3 nucleotide sequence: TGTGCCAGCAGCCCGACGGGGGGGGGCGAGGTCGCTGAAGCTTTCTTT. Translating gives CASSPTGGGEVAEAFF.

The count of this clone is one. The chain employs TRBV12-3 or TRBV12-4 and TRBJ2-7; 8 bases agree with TRBD2. CDR3 length: 13 amino acids. Trimming cost V 3 bases and J 5 bases; bases outside gene matches: 3. CDR3 nucleotide sequence: TGTGCCAGCAGTTTTAGCGGGAACAACGAGCAGTACTTC. It codes for CASSFSGNNEQYF.

This chain connects TRBV6-2 or TRBV6-3 to TRBJ2-4; TRBD2 aligns across 10 bases. The ends lost 6 bases at V and 0 bases at J; junction bases unmatched: 8. The CDR3 runs 17 residues. Germline CDR1 and CDR2: MNHEY and SVGEGT. DNA for the CDR3: TGTGCCAGCAGCTCTAGCGGGAGCGGGGTAGCCAAAAACATTCAGTACTTC. Residues: CASSSSGSGVAKNIQYF.

This clone has a handful of counts. The chain recombines TRBV6-5 with TRBJ1-2, with unresolved D. V lost 7 bases to trimming and J lost 4 bases, with 16 bases between them. This CDR3 comprises 14 residues. Looked up from germline, CDR1 is MNHEY and CDR2 is SVGAGI. CDR3 DNA: TGTGCCAGCACAGAAGGCGGAACCCGCTATGGCTACACCTTC. Translated, it gives CASTEGGTRYGYTF.

This clone has only a few counts. This chain links TRBV21-1 with TRBJ1-5; the D call in the table, TRBD1, was not verified against the DNA. TRBV21-1 is deemed a pseudogene. This CDR3 region has 14 residues. This CDR3 reads CASTFRGGNQPQHF. DNA for the CDR3: TGTGCCAGCACCTTCCGAGGGGGAAATCAGCCCCAGCATTTT.

This clone appeared once. This sequence joins TRBV5-6 and TRBJ2-6, with D unclear. Trimming stripped 2 bases from V and 2 bases from J, with 11 bases between. Germline V lookup: CDR1 SGHDT, CDR2 YYEEEE. This CDR3 has 16 residues. CDR3 in amino acids: CASSFNSRTGANVLTF. The CDR3 region has the DNA TGTGCCAGCAGCTTTAACAGCCGGACTGGGGCCAACGTCCTGACTTTC.

V gene TRBV5-1 combines with J gene TRBJ1-5; D ambiguous. This CDR3 is built from 14 residues. The germline V and J ends were trimmed by 5 bases and 7 bases, with 16 bases remaining between them. Germline V gene data show CDR1 as SGHRS and CDR2 as YFSETQ. The CDR3 DNA reads as TGCGCCAGCAGAGAACTCCCGAGCGCCCAGCCCCAGCATTTT. It translates to CASRELPSAQPQHF.

This rearrangement joins TRBV3-1 (or the pseudogene TRBV3-2) to TRBJ2-5; D gene uncertain. V shed 3 bases and J shed 13 bases, with 15 bases lying between them. The germline V gene has CDR1 LGHDT and CDR2 YNNKEL (reference sequence). This CDR3 has 12 residues. This CDR3 reads CASSQPDVQLYF. CDR3 nucleotides: TGTGCCAGCAGCCAGCCAGATGTACAGTTGTACTTC.

This clone was counted once. The chain joins TRBV3-1 (or the pseudogene TRBV3-2) to TRBJ2-1; 7 nucleotides agree with TRBD2. The CDR3 sequence is 16 residues long. The germline gives CDR1 LGHDT, CDR2 YNNKEL (reference sequence). V shed 3 bases, J shed 3 bases, and the junction held 8 bases outside the gene matches. The CDR3 sequence is CASSQSLAADYNEQFF. CDR3 bases: TGTGCCAGCAGCCAGTCGCTAGCGGCCGACTACAATGAGCAGTTCTTC.

The rearrangement links TRBV25-1 to TRBJ2-7, with 9 bases fitting TRBD1. Losses at the gene ends were 7 bases for V and 3 bases for J; bases not matched to a gene: 7. The CDR3 runs to 14 residues. Germline V gene sequence: CDR1 MGHDK, CDR2 SYGVNS. The chain's CDR3 is CASKGQGIYYEQYF. CDR3 sequence (DNA): TGTGCCAGCAAGGGACAGGGAATATACTACGAGCAGTACTTC.

This rearrangement joins TRBV11-3 to TRBJ2-1, with 7 bases matching TRBD2. This CDR3 is 15 amino acids long. V shed 5 bases and J 4 bases; nucleotides not matched to a gene: 8. Germline V gives CDR1 SGHNT, CDR2 YENEEA. The CDR3 DNA follows: TGTGCCAGCAGCCCTGGGGCTAGCGGTTACAATGAGCAGTTCTTC. Amino acids: CASSPGASGYNEQFF.

The chain recombines TRBV7-8 with TRBJ2-5; D is uncertain. V shed 3 bases and J shed 2 bases, with 4 bases lying between them. CDR3 length equals 12 residues. Germline lookup yields CDR1 SGHVS and CDR2 FQNEAQ. Here the CDR3 reads CASSLEQETQYF. Here the CDR3 DNA reads TGTGCCAGCAGCTTGGAGCAAGAGACCCAGTACTTC.

The chain recombines TRBV14 with TRBJ2-2; tentatively, D is TRBD1 (6 bases). V gave up 6 bases and J gave up 6 bases, with 17 bases separating them. CDR1 is SGHDN and CDR2 is FVKESK in the germline V gene. CDR3 length: 15 residues. CDR3: CASSRLDRWAGELFF. DNA of the CDR3: TGTGCCAGCAGTCGCCTTGACAGGTGGGCCGGGGAGCTGTTTTTT.

This clone has a handful of counts. V and J are TRBV2 and TRBJ1-1; D is perhaps TRBD1 (5 bases). The CDR3 consists of 14 residues. CDR1 is SNHLY, CDR2 FYNNEI, per germline. V dropped 4 bases and J dropped 3 bases, with 12 bases sitting between them. The CDR3 nucleotides are TGTGCCAGCAGTGTCAGGCCCAGGGACACTGAAGCTTTCTTT. Translating gives CASSVRPRDTEAFF.

The J gene is TRBJ2-5, the V gene TRBV4-1; 13 positions match TRBD2. The CDR3 extends over 18 amino acids. CDR1 is MGHRA, CDR2 YSYEKL, per germline. Trimming removed 4 bases from V and 4 bases from J; junction bases left unmatched: 12. The CDR3 bases are TGCGCCAGCAGCCTGGGGACTGGACTAGCGGGAGTGGGAGAGACCCAGTACTTC. Protein product: CASSLGTGLAGVGETQYF.

This rearrangement joins TRBV19 to TRBJ1-2, with D unresolved. The CDR3 runs to 16 residues. With 2 bases removed from V and 8 bases from J, the gap between germline ends came to 21 bases. Germline V gene data show CDR1 as LNHDA and CDR2 as SQIVND (reference sequence). The chain's CDR3 is CASSISWAVPERGYTF. The CDR3 DNA sequence: TGTGCCAGTAGTATATCGTGGGCAGTGCCTGAGCGGGGCTACACCTTC.

This sequence joins TRBV2 and TRBJ2-2; TRBD1 aligns across 9 bases. CDR3 length: 15 amino acids. Germline assignment: CDR1 SNHLY and CDR2 FYNNEI. V shed 6 bases and J 13 bases; nucleotides not matched to a gene: 15. CDR3 in amino acids: CASRPDRQGGVVLFF. DNA for the CDR3: TGTGCCAGCAGGCCCGACCGACAGGGGGGGGTGGTGCTGTTTTTT.

The chain carries TRBV19 and TRBJ2-1; 10 bases agree with TRBD2. The CDR3 runs to 18 residues. Losses at the gene ends were 5 bases for V and 4 bases for J; bases not matched to a gene: 14. The V gene's germline CDR1 is LNHDA and CDR2 SQIVND (reference sequence). The chain's CDR3 is CASSRESSGGGVYNEQFF. As DNA, the CDR3 is TGTGCCAGTAGTCGTGAATCTAGCGGGGGAGGGGTATACAATGAGCAGTTCTTC.

The rearrangement links TRBV30 to TRBJ2-7, with D perhaps matching TRBD1 (5 bases). The CDR3 consists of 11 residues. In germline, CDR1 is GTSNPN, CDR2 SVGIG (reference sequence). Trimming shortened V by 2 bases and J by 5 bases, and 7 bases separated the two germline ends. The CDR3 sequence is CAWSIGDEQYF. CDR3 DNA sequence: TGTGCCTGGAGTATAGGGGACGAGCAGTACTTC.

J is TRBJ1-2 and V is TRBV7-2; D gene unclear. CDR3 size: 14 residues. V was pared by 5 bases and J by 4 bases, with 14 bases between. The germline CDR1 and CDR2 sequences are SGHTA and FQGNSA. CDR3 DNA sequence: TGTGCCAGCAGCCTTCAAGGGAGGAGCTATGGCTACACCTTC. Its protein product is CASSLQGRSYGYTF.

This chain uses TRBV5-1 with TRBJ2-1; D is ambiguous. Germline lookup yields CDR1 SGHRS and CDR2 YFSETQ. The CDR3 is 15 amino acids. Trimming took off 0 bases at V and 0 bases at J, with 7 bases between the two ends. CDR3 DNA: TGCGCCAGCAGCTTGGCAGATCGCTCCTACAATGAGCAGTTCTTC. As protein: CASSLADRSYNEQFF. The full variable domain, its missing parts supplied by reference TRBV5-1 and TRBJ2-1, is KAGVTQTPRYLIKTRGQQVTLSCSPISGHRSVSWYQQTPGQGLQFLFEYFSETQRNKGNFPGRFSGRQFSNSRSEMNVSTLELGDSALYLCASSLADRSYNEQFFGPGTRLTVL.

The chain couples TRBV5-6 to TRBJ2-7, with TRBD1 identical over 9 bases. V shed 1 base and J 5 bases; nucleotides not matched to a gene: 4. The CDR3 extends over 14 amino acids. Germline assignment: CDR1 SGHDT and CDR2 YYEEEE. The CDR3 spells CASSLTGGLNEQYF. In DNA, the CDR3 is TGTGCCAGCAGCTTGACAGGGGGCCTGAACGAGCAGTACTTC.

This chain uses TRBV2 with TRBJ1-1, with D possibly matching TRBD1 (5 bases). Germline lookup yields CDR1 SNHLY and CDR2 FYNNEI. The V and J ends lost 5 bases and 1 base respectively, with 11 bases between them. The CDR3 spans 14 residues. The CDR3 bases are TGTGCCAGCAGTTGGGACGGGGGGAACACTGAAGCTTTCTTT. Its translation is CASSWDGGNTEAFF.